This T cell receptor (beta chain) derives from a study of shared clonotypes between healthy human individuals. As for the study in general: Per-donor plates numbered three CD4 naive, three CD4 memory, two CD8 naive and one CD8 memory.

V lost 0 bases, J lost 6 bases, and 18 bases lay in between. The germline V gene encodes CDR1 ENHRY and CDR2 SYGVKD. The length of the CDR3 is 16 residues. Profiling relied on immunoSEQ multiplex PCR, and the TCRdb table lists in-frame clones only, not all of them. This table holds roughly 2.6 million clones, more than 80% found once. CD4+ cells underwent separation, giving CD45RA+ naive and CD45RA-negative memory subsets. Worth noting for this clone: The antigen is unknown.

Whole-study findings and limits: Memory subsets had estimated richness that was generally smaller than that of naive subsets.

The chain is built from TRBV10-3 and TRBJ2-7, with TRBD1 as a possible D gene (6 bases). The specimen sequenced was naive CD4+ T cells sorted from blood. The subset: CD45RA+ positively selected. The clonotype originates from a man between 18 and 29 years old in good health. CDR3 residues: CAISESVGHLSFEQYF. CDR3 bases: TGTGCCATCAGTGAGTCGGTGGGACATCTTTCGTTCGAGCAGTACTTC.